One sample yielded the 9 T cell receptor beta chains listed below, sequenced in a study of Ad26.COV2.S vaccination and SARS-CoV-2 variants. Treatment reported: around 19 received Ad26.COV2.S at low or high dose, single or two shots; 5 received placebo; per-sample allocation not given. Sampling took place 63 days after the first vaccine or placebo injection. Clones were read by immunoSEQ multiplex PCR, and TCRdb kept only the in-frame ones, dropping some. The sample contains about 400,000 clones, roughly 80% of which appear only once. The sample in question was peripheral blood, obtained in a trial of Ad26.COV2.S vaccine versus placebo. Receptors were obtained from a person aged 18-65 years who received the Ad26.COV2.S COVID-19 vaccine or a placebo.

The chain combines TRBV18 with TRBJ1-1; D remains ambiguous. Trimming pared 5 bases from V and 3 bases from J, leaving 10 bases between. The germline V gene encodes CDR1 KGHSH and CDR2 LQKENI. The CDR3 sequence is 13 residues long. The CDR3 DNA reads as TGTGCCAGCTCAGGGAGCGGGTACACTGAAGCTTTCTTT. Its translation: CASSGSGYTEAFF. Using reference TRBV18 and TRBJ1-1 for the parts outside the CDR3, the full variable domain is NAGVMQNPRHLVRRRGQEARLRCSPMKGHSHVYWYRQLPEEGLKFMVYLQKENIIDESGMPKERFSAEFPKEGPSILRIQQVVRGDSAAYFCASSGSGYTEAFFGQGTRLTVV.

The rearrangement uses TRBV6-2 or TRBV6-3 and TRBJ2-3; 10 nucleotides align to TRBD1. The germline V gene encodes CDR1 MNHEY and CDR2 SVGEGT. J was trimmed by 6 bases and V by 6 bases; bases with no gene match: 9. The length of the CDR3 is 15 residues. As DNA, the CDR3 is TGTGCCAGCAGCCGCGGGACAGGGGTTGGGGATACGCAGTATTTT. Residues: CASSRGTGVGDTQYF.

This clone was observed once. This chain links TRBV7-2 with TRBJ1-6; D ambiguous. Trimming stripped 2 bases from V and 6 bases from J, with 8 bases between. This CDR3 region has 14 residues. Looked up from germline, CDR1 is SGHTA and CDR2 is FQGNSA. Here the CDR3 reads CASSLIRINSPLHF. The CDR3 region has the DNA TGTGCCAGCAGCTTAATACGGATTAATTCACCCCTCCACTTT. The full variable domain, its missing parts supplied by reference TRBV7-2 and TRBJ1-6, is GAGVSQSPSNKVTEKGKDVELRCDPISGHTALYWYRQSLGQGLEFLIYFQGNSAPDKSGLPSDRFSAERTGGSVSTLTIQRTQQEDSAVYLCASSLIRINSPLHFGNGTRLTVT.

This chain connects TRBV18 to TRBJ2-5, with 13 bases lining up with TRBD2. The V segment lost 3 bases and the J segment 2 bases; nucleotides outside the gene matches: 3. The length of the CDR3 is 16 residues. Germline loops: CDR1 KGHSH, CDR2 LQKENI. In DNA form, the CDR3 reads TGTGCCAGCTCACCCGGGACTAGCGGGGCACAAGAGACCCAGTACTTC. Its protein product is CASSPGTSGAQETQYF.

Note on this clone: Other DNA sequences in the sample encode the same CDR3. The V call is TRBV6-5, the J call TRBJ2-1; unclear D gene. The CDR3 is made up of 14 amino acids. The V end lost 0 bases, the J end lost 1 base, and 4 bases lay between the germline ends. Germline loops: CDR1 MNHEY, CDR2 SVGAGI. Here the CDR3 DNA reads TGTGCCAGCAGTTACTCAGGGTCCTACAATGAGCAGTTCTTC. Its translation is CASSYSGSYNEQFF.

This clone appeared once. The chain uses TRBV5-1 and TRBJ2-2; TRBD1 aligns across 11 bases. The V gene end was trimmed by 3 bases and the J gene end by 3 bases; junction bases not matched to a gene: 4. The germline V gene encodes CDR1 SGHRS and CDR2 YFSETQ. The CDR3 is 16 amino acids. The CDR3 coding sequence is TGCGCCAGCAGCTCTTGGACAGGGGGCTACACCGGGGAGCTGTTTTTT. Translated: CASSSWTGGYTGELFF.

The rearrangement joins TRBV10-1 to TRBJ2-2, with 12 bases identical to TRBD2. V trimming: 0 bases; J trimming: 6 bases; junction bases outside the gene matches: 11. The CDR3 sequence is 19 residues long. Germline V CDR1 and CDR2: WNHNN, SYGVQD (reference sequence). The CDR3 region is CASSESRLAGVFFPGELFF. The DNA for the CDR3 is TGCGCCAGCAGTGAGTCTAGACTAGCGGGAGTTTTTTTTCCCGGGGAGCTGTTTTTT.

Regarding this clone: The same CDR3 arises from other DNA sequences in this sample as well. The rearrangement uses TRBV5-1 and TRBJ2-3; D not certain. Trimming pared 2 bases from V and 4 bases from J, leaving 2 bases between. CDR3 size: 11 residues. Germline values: CDR1 SGHRS, CDR2 YFSETQ. CDR3 DNA sequence: TGCGCCAGCAGCTTATCAGATACGCAGTATTTT. It codes for CASSLSDTQYF.

J is TRBJ2-4 and V is TRBV20-1; a weak D match, TRBD1 (6 bases). The germline gives CDR1 DFQATT, CDR2 SNEGSKA (reference sequence). CDR3 length: 11 residues. V was clipped by 4 bases and J by 12 bases, with 13 bases between them. The CDR3 sequence is CSAIAGDAQYF. The CDR3 coding sequence is TGCAGTGCTATTGCAGGGGACGCTCAGTACTTC.